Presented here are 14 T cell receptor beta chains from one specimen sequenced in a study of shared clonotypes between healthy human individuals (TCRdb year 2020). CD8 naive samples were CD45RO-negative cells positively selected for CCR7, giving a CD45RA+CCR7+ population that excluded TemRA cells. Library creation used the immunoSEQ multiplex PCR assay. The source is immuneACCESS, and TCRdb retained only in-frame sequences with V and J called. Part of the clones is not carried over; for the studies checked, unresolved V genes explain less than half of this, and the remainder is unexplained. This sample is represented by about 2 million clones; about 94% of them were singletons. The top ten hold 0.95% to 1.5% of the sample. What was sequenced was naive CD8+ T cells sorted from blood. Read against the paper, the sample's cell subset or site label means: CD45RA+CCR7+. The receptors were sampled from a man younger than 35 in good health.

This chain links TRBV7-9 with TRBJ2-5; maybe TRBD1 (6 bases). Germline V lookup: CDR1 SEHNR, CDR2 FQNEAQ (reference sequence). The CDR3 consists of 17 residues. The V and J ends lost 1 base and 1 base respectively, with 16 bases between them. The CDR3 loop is CASSLGPGTPSQETQYF. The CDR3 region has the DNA TGTGCCAGCAGCTTAGGCCCCGGGACACCTAGCCAAGAGACCCAGTACTTC. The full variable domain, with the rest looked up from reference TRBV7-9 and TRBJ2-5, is DTGVSQNPRHKITKRGQNVTFRCDPISEHNRLYWYRQTLGQGPEFLTYFQNEAQLEKSRLLSDRFSAERPKGSFSTLEIQRTEQGDSAMYLCASSLGPGTPSQETQYFGPGTRLLVL.

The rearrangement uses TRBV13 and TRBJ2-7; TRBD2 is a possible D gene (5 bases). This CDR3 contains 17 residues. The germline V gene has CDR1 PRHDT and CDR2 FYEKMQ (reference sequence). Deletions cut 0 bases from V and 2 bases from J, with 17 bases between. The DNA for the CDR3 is TGTGCCAGCAGCTTAGGCCCCTCCGCGGGTCCTGCCTACGAGCAGTACTTC. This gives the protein CASSLGPSAGPAYEQYF.

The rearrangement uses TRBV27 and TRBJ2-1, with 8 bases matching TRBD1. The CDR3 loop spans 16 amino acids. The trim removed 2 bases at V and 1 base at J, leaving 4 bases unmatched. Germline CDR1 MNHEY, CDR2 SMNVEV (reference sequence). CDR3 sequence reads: CASSLGTGVSYNEQFF. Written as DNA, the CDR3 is TGTGCCAGCAGTTTAGGGACAGGTGTTTCCTACAATGAGCAGTTCTTC.

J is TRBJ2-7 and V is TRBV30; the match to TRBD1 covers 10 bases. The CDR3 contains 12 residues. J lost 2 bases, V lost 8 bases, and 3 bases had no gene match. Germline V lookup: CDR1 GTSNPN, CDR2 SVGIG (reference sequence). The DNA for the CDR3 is TGTGCCGCGGGGACAGGGGCCTACGAGCAGTACTTC. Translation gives CAAGTGAYEQYF.

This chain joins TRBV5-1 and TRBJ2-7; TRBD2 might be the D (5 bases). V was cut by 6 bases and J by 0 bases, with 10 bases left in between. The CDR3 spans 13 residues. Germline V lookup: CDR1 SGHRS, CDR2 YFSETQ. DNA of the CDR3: TGCGCCAGCACAGGAGGAAACTCCTACGAGCAGTACTTC. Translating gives CASTGGNSYEQYF.

The chain's CDR3 is CASREVGAGEQYF. CDR3 sequence (DNA): TGTGCCAGCAGGGAGGTCGGGGCGGGCGAGCAGTACTTC. This chain links TRBV2 with TRBJ2-7, with D perhaps assigned TRBD1 or TRBD2 (5 bases each). Germline lookup yields CDR1 SNHLY and CDR2 FYNNEI. The V end was cut by 6 bases, the J end by 6 bases, with 15 bases between. This CDR3 spans 13 amino acids. The variable domain in full, with the rest retrieved from reference TRBV2 and TRBJ2-7, is EPEVTQTPSHQVTQMGQEVILRCVPISNHLYFYWYRQILGQKVEFLVSFYNNEISEKSEIFDDQFSVERPDGSNFTLKIRSTKLEDSAMYFCASREVGAGEQYFGPGTRLTVT.

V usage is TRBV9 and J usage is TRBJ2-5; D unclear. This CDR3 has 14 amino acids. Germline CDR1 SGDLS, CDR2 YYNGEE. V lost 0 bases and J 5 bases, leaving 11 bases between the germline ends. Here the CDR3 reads CASSVDGSFETQYF. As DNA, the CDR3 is TGTGCCAGCAGCGTAGACGGGTCATTTGAGACCCAGTACTTC. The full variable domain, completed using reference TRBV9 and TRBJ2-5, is DSGVTQTPKHLITATGQRVTLRCSPRSGDLSVYWYQQSLDQGLQFLIQYYNGEERAKGNILERFSAQQFPDLHSELNLSSLELGDSALYFCASSVDGSFETQYFGPGTRLLVL.

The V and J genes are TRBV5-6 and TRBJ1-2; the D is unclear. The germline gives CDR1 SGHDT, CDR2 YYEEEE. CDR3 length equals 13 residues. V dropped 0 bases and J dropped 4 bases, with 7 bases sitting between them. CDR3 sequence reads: CASSLDSSYGYTF. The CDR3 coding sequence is TGTGCCAGCAGCTTGGACAGCAGCTATGGCTACACCTTC.

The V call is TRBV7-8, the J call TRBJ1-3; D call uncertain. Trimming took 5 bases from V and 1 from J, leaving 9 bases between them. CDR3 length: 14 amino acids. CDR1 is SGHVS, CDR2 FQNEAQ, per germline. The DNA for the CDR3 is TGTGCCAGCAGCGAAAGGGATTCTGGAAACACCATATATTTT. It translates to CASSERDSGNTIYF.

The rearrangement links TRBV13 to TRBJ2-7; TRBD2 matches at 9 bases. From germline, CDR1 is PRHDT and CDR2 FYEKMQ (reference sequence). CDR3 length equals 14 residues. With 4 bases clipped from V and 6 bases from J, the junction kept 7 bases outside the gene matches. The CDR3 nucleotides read TGTGCCAGCAGCTCTGACGGGACTAGCCGCGAGCAGTACTTC. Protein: CASSSDGTSREQYF.

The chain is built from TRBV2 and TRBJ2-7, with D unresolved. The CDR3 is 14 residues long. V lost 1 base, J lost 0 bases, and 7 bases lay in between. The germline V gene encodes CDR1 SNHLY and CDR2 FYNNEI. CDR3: CASSEVASSYEQYF. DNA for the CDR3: TGTGCCAGCAGTGAAGTAGCAAGCTCCTACGAGCAGTACTTC.

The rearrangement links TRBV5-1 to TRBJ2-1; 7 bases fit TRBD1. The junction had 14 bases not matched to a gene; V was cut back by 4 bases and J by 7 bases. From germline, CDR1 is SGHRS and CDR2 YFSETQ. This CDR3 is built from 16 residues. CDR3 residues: CASSLARDSLENEQFF. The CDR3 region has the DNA TGCGCCAGCAGCCTGGCCCGGGACAGTTTAGAGAATGAGCAGTTCTTC. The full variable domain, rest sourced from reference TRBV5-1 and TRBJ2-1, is KAGVTQTPRYLIKTRGQQVTLSCSPISGHRSVSWYQQTPGQGLQFLFEYFSETQRNKGNFPGRFSGRQFSNSRSEMNVSTLELGDSALYLCASSLARDSLENEQFFGPGTRLTVL.

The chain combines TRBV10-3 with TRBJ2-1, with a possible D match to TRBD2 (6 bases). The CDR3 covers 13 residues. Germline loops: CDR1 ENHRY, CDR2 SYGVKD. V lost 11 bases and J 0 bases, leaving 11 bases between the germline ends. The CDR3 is CAGRTNSYNEQFF. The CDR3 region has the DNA TGTGCCGGGAGGACCAACTCCTACAATGAGCAGTTCTTC.

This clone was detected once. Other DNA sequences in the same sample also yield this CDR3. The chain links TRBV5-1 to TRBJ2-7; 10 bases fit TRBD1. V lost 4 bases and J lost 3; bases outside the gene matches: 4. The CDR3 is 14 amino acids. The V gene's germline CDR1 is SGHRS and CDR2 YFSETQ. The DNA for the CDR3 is TGCGCCAGCAGCCTGGGACAGGGGCTCTACGAGCAGTACTTC. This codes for CASSLGQGLYEQYF.